The 2 T cell receptor beta chains in this list originate from one sample, sequenced in a study of shared clonotypes between healthy human individuals. The assay was immunoSEQ multiplex PCR, and TCRdb's table has in-frame clones only and misses some. The sample carries some 450,000 clones, roughly three quarters recorded once. Specimen: PBMCs. The source of these receptors is a woman aged 35 to 49 in good health. Some clones in this sample may be carry-over from other donors' samples.

As concerns this clone: A far larger clone differs by one base, so this is likely a read error. The V gene is TRBV30, the J gene TRBJ1-1; D is unresolved. Germline V gives CDR1 GTSNPN, CDR2 SVGIG (reference sequence). The CDR3 covers 13 residues. The CDR3 protein is CVSRHPQNTEAFF. For the CDR3, the DNA is TGTGTCTCAAGACACCCCCAGAACACTGAAGCTTTCTTT.

The gene calls are TRBV7-3 and TRBJ2-6; D uncertain. Between the trimmed V and J ends, which lost 2 bases and 4 bases, there was a span of 15 bases. In germline, CDR1 is SGHTA, CDR2 FQGTGA. The CDR3 spans 17 residues. This chain's CDR3 is CASSLGPSRAGANVLTF. CDR3 DNA sequence: TGTGCCAGCAGCTTAGGACCAAGCCGCGCCGGGGCCAACGTCCTGACTTTC.